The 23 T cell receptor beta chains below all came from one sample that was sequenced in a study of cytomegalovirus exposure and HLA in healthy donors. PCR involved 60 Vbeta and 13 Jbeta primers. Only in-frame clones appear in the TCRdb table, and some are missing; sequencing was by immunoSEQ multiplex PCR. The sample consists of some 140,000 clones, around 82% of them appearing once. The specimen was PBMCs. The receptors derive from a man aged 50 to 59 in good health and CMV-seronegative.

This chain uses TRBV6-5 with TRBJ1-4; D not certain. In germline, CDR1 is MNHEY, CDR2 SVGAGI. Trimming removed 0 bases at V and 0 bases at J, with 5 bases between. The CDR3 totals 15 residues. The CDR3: CASSYSPTTNEKLFF. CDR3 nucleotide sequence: TGTGCCAGCAGTTACTCGCCTACAACTAATGAAAAACTGTTTTTT.

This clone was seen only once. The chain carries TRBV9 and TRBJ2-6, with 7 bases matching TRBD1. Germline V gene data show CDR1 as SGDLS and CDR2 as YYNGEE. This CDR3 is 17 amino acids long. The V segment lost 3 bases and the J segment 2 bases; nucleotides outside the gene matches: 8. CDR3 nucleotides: TGTGCCAGCAGCGAAAGACAGGGAACGGCTGGGGCCAACGTCCTGACTTTC. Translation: CASSERQGTAGANVLTF.

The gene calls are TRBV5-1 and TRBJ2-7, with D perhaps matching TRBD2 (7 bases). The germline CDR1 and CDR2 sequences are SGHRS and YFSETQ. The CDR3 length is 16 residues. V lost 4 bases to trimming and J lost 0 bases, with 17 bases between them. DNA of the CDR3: TGCGCCAGCAGCAGGGGGATGCGGGAGTTCTCCTACGAGCAGTACTTC. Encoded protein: CASSRGMREFSYEQYF.

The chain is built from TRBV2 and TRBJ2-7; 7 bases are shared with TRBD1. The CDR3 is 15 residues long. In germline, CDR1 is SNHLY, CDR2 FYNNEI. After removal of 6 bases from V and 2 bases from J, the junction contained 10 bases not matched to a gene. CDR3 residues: CASSEDRQFPYEQYF. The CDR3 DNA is TGTGCCAGCAGCGAGGACAGGCAATTCCCCTACGAGCAGTACTTC.

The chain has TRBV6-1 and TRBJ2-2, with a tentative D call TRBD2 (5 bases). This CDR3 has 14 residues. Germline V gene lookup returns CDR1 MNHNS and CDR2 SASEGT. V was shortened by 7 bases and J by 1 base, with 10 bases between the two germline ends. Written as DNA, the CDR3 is TGTGCCAGCAAAAGCGGAGGGAACACCGGGGAGCTGTTTTTT. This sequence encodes CASKSGGNTGELFF.

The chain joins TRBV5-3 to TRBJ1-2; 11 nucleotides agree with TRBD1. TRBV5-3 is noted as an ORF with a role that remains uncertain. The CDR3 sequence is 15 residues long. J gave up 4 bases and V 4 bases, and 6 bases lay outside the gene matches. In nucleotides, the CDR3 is TGTGCCAGAAGCAAGGACAGGGGGCAACCCTATGGCTACACCTTC. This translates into CARSKDRGQPYGYTF.

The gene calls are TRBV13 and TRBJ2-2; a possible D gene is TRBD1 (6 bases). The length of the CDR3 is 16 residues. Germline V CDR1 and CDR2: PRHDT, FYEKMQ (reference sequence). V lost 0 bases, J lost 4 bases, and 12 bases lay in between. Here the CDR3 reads CASSLGQGQLTGELFF. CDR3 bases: TGTGCCAGCAGCTTAGGGCAGGGGCAACTCACCGGGGAGCTGTTTTTT. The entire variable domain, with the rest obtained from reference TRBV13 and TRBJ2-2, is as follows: AAGVIQSPRHLIKEKRETATLKCYPIPRHDTVYWYQQGPGQDPQFLISFYEKMQSDKGSIPDRFSAQQFSDYHSELNMSSLELGDSALYFCASSLGQGQLTGELFFGEGSRLTVL.

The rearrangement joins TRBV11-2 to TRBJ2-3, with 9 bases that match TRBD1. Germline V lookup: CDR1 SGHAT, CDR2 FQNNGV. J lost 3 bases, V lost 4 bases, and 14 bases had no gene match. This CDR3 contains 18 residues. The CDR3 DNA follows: TGTGCCAGCAGCTCGCCCGGGACAGGGTCGCTCATTACAGATACGCAGTATTTT. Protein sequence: CASSSPGTGSLITDTQYF.

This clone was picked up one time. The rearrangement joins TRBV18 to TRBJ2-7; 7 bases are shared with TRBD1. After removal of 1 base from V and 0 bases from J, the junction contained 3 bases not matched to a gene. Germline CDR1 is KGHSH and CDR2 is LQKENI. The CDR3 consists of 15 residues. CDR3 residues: CASSPQGQSSYEQYF. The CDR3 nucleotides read TGTGCCAGCTCACCACAGGGACAGAGCTCCTACGAGCAGTACTTC. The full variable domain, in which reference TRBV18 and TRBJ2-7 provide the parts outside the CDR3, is NAGVMQNPRHLVRRRGQEARLRCSPMKGHSHVYWYRQLPEEGLKFMVYLQKENIIDESGMPKERFSAEFPKEGPSILRIQQVVRGDSAAYFCASSPQGQSSYEQYFGPGTRLTVT.

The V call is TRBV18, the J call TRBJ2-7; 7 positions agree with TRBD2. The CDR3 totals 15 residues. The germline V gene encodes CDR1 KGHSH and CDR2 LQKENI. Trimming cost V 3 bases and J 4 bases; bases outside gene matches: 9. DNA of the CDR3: TGTGCCAGCTCACCGACGCGGGAGTCAAGGTACGAGCAGTACTTC. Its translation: CASSPTRESRYEQYF.

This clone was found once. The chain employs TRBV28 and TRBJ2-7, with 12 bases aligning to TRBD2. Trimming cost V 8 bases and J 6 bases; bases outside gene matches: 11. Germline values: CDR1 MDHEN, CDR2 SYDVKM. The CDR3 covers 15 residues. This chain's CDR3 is CASGGPGLAGGEQYF. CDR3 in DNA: TGTGCCAGCGGGGGGCCGGGACTAGCGGGCGGCGAGCAGTACTTC.

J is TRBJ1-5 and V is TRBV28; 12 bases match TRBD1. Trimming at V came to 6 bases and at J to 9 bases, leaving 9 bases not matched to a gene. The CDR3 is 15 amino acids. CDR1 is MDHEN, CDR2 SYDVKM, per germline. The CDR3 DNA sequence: TGTGCCAGCAGGTGGGACAGGGGGCCCGTTTTGCCCCAGCATTTT. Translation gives CASRWDRGPVLPQHF.

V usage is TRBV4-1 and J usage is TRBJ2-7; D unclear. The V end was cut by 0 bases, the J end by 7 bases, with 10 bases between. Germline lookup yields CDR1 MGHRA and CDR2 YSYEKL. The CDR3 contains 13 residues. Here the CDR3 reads CASSQDRLREQYF. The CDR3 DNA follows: TGCGCCAGCAGCCAAGACAGGCTTCGAGAGCAGTACTTC.

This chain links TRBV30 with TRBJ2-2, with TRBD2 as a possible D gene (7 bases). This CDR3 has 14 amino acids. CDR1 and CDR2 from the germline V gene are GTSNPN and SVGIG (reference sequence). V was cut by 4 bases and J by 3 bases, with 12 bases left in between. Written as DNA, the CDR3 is TGTGCCTGGAAGGGGGGGGCGGACACCGGGGAGCTGTTTTTT. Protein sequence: CAWKGGADTGELFF. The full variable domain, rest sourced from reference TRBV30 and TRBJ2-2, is SQTIHQWPATLVQPVGSPLSLECTVEGTSNPNLYWYRQAAGRGLQLLFYSVGIGQISSEVPQNLSASRPQDRQFILSSKKLLLSDSGFYLCAWKGGADTGELFFGEGSRLTVL.

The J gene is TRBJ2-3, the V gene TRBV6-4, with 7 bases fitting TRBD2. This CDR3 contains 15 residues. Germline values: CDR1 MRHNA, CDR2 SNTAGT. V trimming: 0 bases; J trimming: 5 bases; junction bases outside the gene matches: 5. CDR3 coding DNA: TGTGCCAGCAGTGACTCGGGGCTAGCGGAAGATACGCAGTATTTT. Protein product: CASSDSGLAEDTQYF.

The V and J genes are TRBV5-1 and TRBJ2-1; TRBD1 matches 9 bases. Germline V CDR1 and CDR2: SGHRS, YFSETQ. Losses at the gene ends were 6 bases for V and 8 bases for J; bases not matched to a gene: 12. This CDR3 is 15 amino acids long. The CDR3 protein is CASIRGTGKVDEQFF. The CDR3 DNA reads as TGCGCCAGCATAAGAGGGACAGGGAAGGTTGATGAGCAGTTCTTC.

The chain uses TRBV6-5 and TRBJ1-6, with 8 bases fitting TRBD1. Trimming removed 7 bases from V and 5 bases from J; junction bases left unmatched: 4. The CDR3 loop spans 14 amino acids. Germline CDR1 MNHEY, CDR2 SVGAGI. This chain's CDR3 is CASNQGADNSPLHF. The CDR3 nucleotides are TGTGCCAGCAATCAGGGGGCCGATAATTCACCCCTCCACTTT.

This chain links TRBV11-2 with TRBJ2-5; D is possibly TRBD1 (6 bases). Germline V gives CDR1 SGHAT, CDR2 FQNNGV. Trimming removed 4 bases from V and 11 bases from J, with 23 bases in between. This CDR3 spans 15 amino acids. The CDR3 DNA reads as TGTGCCAGCAGCTCTAGAGCGCAGGGGCTAAGGGAGCAGTACTTC. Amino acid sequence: CASSSRAQGLREQYF.

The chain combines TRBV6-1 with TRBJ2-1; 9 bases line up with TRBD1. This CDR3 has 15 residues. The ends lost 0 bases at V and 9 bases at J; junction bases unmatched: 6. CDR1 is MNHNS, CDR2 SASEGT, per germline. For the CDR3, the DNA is TGTGCCAGCAGTGAAGCTTTGGGACAGGGCTCTGAGCAGTTCTTC. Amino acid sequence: CASSEALGQGSEQFF.

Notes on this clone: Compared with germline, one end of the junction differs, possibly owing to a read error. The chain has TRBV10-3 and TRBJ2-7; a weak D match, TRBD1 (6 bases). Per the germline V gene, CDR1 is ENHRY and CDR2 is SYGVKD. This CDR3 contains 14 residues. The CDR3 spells CASSSGTSSYEQYF. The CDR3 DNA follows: TGTGCCAGCAGTTCCGGGACAAGCTCCTACGAGCAGTACTTC.

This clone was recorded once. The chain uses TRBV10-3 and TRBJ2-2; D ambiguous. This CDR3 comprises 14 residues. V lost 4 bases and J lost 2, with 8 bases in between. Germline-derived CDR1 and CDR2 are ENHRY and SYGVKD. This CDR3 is CAISGIRNTGELFF. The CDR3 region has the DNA TGTGCCATCAGTGGTATCAGAAACACCGGGGAGCTGTTTTTT.

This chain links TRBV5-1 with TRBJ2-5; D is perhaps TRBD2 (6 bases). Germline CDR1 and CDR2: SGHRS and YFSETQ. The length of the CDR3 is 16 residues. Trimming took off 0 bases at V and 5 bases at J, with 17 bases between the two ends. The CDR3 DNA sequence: TGCGCCAGCAGCTTGGTAGGCACGGCGGCGGGGGAGACCCAGTACTTC. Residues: CASSLVGTAAGETQYF.

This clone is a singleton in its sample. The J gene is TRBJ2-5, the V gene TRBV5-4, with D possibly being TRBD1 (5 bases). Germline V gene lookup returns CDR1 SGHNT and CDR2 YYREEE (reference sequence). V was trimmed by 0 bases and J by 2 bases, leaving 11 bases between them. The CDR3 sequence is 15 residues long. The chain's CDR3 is CASSLASGQQETQYF. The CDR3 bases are TGTGCCAGCAGCTTGGCATCAGGGCAGCAAGAGACCCAGTACTTC.